What follows are 5 T cell receptor beta chains derived from one specimen sequenced in a study of T cell repertoires in cytomegalovirus infection. One entry per CDR3 protein, called by TCRdb with MiXCR from the reads. The data hold about 740,000 distinct CDR3 sequences, with under 40% observed a single time. The material sequenced was PBMCs. The receptors were sampled from a human donor in good health (CMV status not recorded). Some clones in this sample may be carry-over from other donors' samples.

The CDR3 loop is CSARVTGVGNSPLHF. CDR3 DNA sequence: TGCAGTGCTAGAGTAACAGGGGTTGGGAATTCACCCCTCCACTTT. The chain joins TRBV20-1 to TRBJ1-6; 7 bases match TRBD1. Germline assignment: CDR1 DFQATT and CDR2 SNEGSKA (reference sequence). V was clipped by 1 base and J by 7 bases; unmatched bases: 7. The CDR3 spans 15 residues.

The CDR3 DNA reads TGTGCCAGCAGCCTAACTAGCGGGGGCCCCCCTTACAATGAGCAGTTCTTC. Encoded protein: CASSLTSGGPPYNEQFF. The chain recombines TRBV6-2 or TRBV6-3 with TRBJ2-1, with 11 bases identical to TRBD2. This CDR3 is 17 amino acids long. The trim removed 6 bases at V and 4 bases at J, leaving 11 bases unmatched. Germline V CDR1 and CDR2: MNHEY, SVGEGT.

This clonotype turned up a few times. The chain uses TRBV19 and TRBJ1-5; 7 bases agree with TRBD1. The CDR3 totals 16 residues. V lost 1 base to trimming and J lost 0 bases; unmatched junction nucleotides: 3. The germline CDR1 and CDR2 sequences are LNHDA and SQIVND (reference sequence). CDR3: CASSIGTGLSNQPQHF. DNA of the CDR3: TGTGCCAGTAGTATAGGGACAGGCCTTAGCAATCAGCCCCAGCATTTT.

This clonotype turned up a few times. V usage is TRBV2 and J usage is TRBJ2-5; TRBD1 aligns across 7 bases. Trimming at V came to 5 bases and at J to 4 bases, leaving 10 bases not matched to a gene. Germline V lookup: CDR1 SNHLY, CDR2 FYNNEI. This CDR3 has 15 residues. CDR3 DNA sequence: TGTGCCAGCAGTACCGACAGGGATGGCGTAGAGACCCAGTACTTC. It translates to CASSTDRDGVETQYF. Variable domain in full (rest from reference TRBV2 and TRBJ2-5): EPEVTQTPSHQVTQMGQEVILRCVPISNHLYFYWYRQILGQKVEFLVSFYNNEISEKSEIFDDQFSVERPDGSNFTLKIRSTKLEDSAMYFCASSTDRDGVETQYFGPGTRLLVL.

This clonotype showed up just a few times. This chain links TRBV6-5 with TRBJ2-3; TRBD2 agrees at 9 bases. Trimming took 8 bases from V and 4 from J; bases not matched to a gene: 10. The germline CDR1 and CDR2 sequences are MNHEY and SVGAGI. CDR3 length: 15 amino acids. The CDR3 DNA is TGTGCCAGCTATTCGCGGGGGGGCCCCCCAGATACGCAGTATTTT. It is translated as CASYSRGGPPDTQYF.